A single sample is the source of the 29 T cell receptor beta chains below, sequenced in a study of T-cell reconstitution after alpha-beta-depleted transplantation in children. For TCRbeta, the library was prepared with unique molecular identifiers. MiXCR, applied by TCRdb to the PCR reads, yields one record per CDR3 protein. The sample carries 670,000 or so distinct CDR3 sequences, around 14% recorded once. The sample here was PBMCs, taken before TCRalphabeta/CD19-depleted stem cell transplant. The origin of the receptors is a girl aged 2 to 9 with congenital amegakaryocytic thrombocytopenia, due to receive a stem cell transplant.

There are many counts of this clonotype. J is TRBJ2-7 and V is TRBV2; possibly TRBD1 for D (6 bases). V was shortened by 4 bases and J by 13 bases, with 14 bases between the two germline ends. CDR1 is SNHLY, CDR2 FYNNEI, per germline. CDR3 length equals 11 residues. CDR3 amino acids: CASSGRGSSYF. CDR3 sequence (DNA): TGTGCCAGCAGTGGCAGGGGTTCGAGTTACTTC.

This clonotype was observed many times. V is TRBV29-1 and J is TRBJ2-5; tentative D call: TRBD2 (6 bases). This CDR3 is built from 12 residues. Germline V gives CDR1 SQVTM, CDR2 ANQGSEA. The V end lost 6 bases, the J end lost 5 bases, and 13 bases lay between the germline ends. CDR3 nucleotides: TGCAGCGTGGCCGGGGGTAGGGAGACCCAGTACTTC. This encodes CSVAGGRETQYF.

The chain is built from TRBV4-1 and TRBJ2-3, with 9 bases that match TRBD2. Germline CDR1 reads MGHRA; CDR2 reads YSYEKL. This CDR3 is built from 15 residues. The trim removed 3 bases at V and 2 bases at J, leaving 3 bases unmatched. The CDR3 region is CASSQVAGATDTQYF. As DNA, the CDR3 is TGCGCCAGCAGCCAGGTAGCGGGAGCCACAGATACGCAGTATTTT.

This chain uses TRBV12-3 or TRBV12-4 with TRBJ2-1; D may be TRBD2 (5 bases). There are 14 residues in the CDR3. V dropped 0 bases and J dropped 7 bases, with 10 bases sitting between them. CDR3 loop: CASSLAGEVNEQFF. Here the CDR3 DNA reads TGTGCCAGCAGTTTAGCGGGAGAAGTGAATGAGCAGTTCTTC.

This clonotype has a count of ten or more. The chain links TRBV20-1 to TRBJ1-5; D possibly corresponds to TRBD1 (6 bases). The V end was cut by 5 bases, the J end by 2 bases, with 16 bases between. From germline, CDR1 is DFQATT and CDR2 SNEGSKA (reference sequence). This CDR3 has 15 amino acids. CDR3 nucleotide sequence: TGCAGTGCTCTCCAGGGGCACGTGGGCAATCAGCCCCAGCATTTT. Amino acid sequence: CSALQGHVGNQPQHF.

The sample holds many counts of this clonotype. The rearrangement uses TRBV5-1 and TRBJ2-1; the D is unclear. The CDR3 spans 13 residues. V lost 2 bases, J lost 4 bases, and 7 bases lay in between. The germline V gene encodes CDR1 SGHRS and CDR2 YFSETQ. CDR3 sequence: CASSFDTYNEQFF. In nucleotides, the CDR3 is TGCGCCAGCAGCTTTGACACGTACAATGAGCAGTTCTTC.

The sample holds many counts of this clonotype. This chain connects TRBV29-1 to TRBJ2-1, with a tentative D call TRBD2 (5 bases). The CDR3 is made up of 15 amino acids. The ends were cut back, 6 bases at V and 0 bases at J, with 15 bases in the middle. Germline CDR1 reads SQVTM; CDR2 reads ANQGSEA. The CDR3 reads CSVELSGSSYNEQFF. As DNA, the CDR3 is TGCAGCGTGGAACTCAGCGGTAGCTCCTACAATGAGCAGTTCTTC.

The table lists this clonotype with a few counts. The V and J genes are TRBV7-6 and TRBJ2-3; a weak D match, TRBD1 (6 bases). The CDR3 contains 14 residues. The V gene lost 3 bases and the J gene lost 5 bases, with 12 bases spanning the gap. Germline-derived CDR1 and CDR2 are SGHVS and FNYEAQ. CDR3 sequence: CASSLLGALDTQYF. In nucleotides, the CDR3 is TGTGCCAGCAGCTTGTTGGGGGCATTAGATACGCAGTATTTT.

This clonotype was detected many times. The J gene is TRBJ1-5, the V gene TRBV20-1; TRBD1 might be the D (5 bases). The CDR3 loop spans 15 amino acids. The V end was cut by 3 bases, the J end by 3 bases, with 15 bases between. The germline V gene encodes CDR1 DFQATT and CDR2 SNEGSKA (reference sequence). CDR3 in amino acids: CSASGARENNQPQHF. CDR3 sequence (DNA): TGCAGTGCTAGTGGCGCCAGGGAAAACAATCAGCCCCAGCATTTT.

This clonotype was counted a few times. V and J are TRBV27 and TRBJ1-2; 10 bases are a match to TRBD1. V was pared by 3 bases and J by 3 bases, with 7 bases of the junction left unmatched. This CDR3 spans 16 amino acids. Germline V gene sequence: CDR1 MNHEY, CDR2 SMNVEV (reference sequence). For the CDR3, the DNA is TGTGCCAGCAGTTTTTCTCGGACAGGGGGAGACTATGGCTACACCTTC. Its translation: CASSFSRTGGDYGYTF.

In this sample, this clonotype turned up a few times. The rearrangement uses TRBV4-1 and TRBJ2-7; 10 bases are shared with TRBD2. J gave up 3 bases and V 0 bases, and 2 bases lay outside the gene matches. CDR3 length equals 15 residues. From germline, CDR1 is MGHRA and CDR2 YSYEKL. The chain's CDR3 is CASSQDRTSGYEQYF. CDR3 coding DNA: TGCGCCAGCAGCCAAGACCGGACTAGCGGCTACGAGCAGTACTTC.

This clonotype was detected ten times or more. The rearrangement uses TRBV27 and TRBJ2-7; TRBD2 is a possible D gene (5 bases). The V end was cut by 10 bases, the J end by 2 bases, with 27 bases between. Germline V lookup: CDR1 MNHEY, CDR2 SMNVEV (reference sequence). This CDR3 contains 17 residues. CDR3 sequence reads: CATRPTGTPDFAYEQYF. In DNA, the CDR3 is TGTGCCACTAGACCTACGGGAACCCCCGACTTCGCCTACGAGCAGTACTTC.

This clonotype appeared many times. The chain uses TRBV29-1 and TRBJ2-7, with D tentatively TRBD1 (6 bases). The germline V gene has CDR1 SQVTM and CDR2 ANQGSEA. CDR3 length: 14 residues. Between the trimmed V and J ends, which lost 5 bases and 6 bases, there was a span of 20 bases. For the CDR3, the DNA is TGCAGCGTTTCCGACAGGACCGGGCCTGGCGAGCAGTACTTC. Translation: CSVSDRTGPGEQYF.

This clonotype has ten or more counts. The chain employs TRBV11-2 and TRBJ2-3, with 7 bases identical to TRBD2. Trimming took 2 bases from V and 3 from J; bases not matched to a gene: 5. Germline assignment: CDR1 SGHAT and CDR2 FQNNGV. This CDR3 spans 15 amino acids. As DNA, the CDR3 is TGTGCCAGCAGCTTATGGCGGGAGCCGACAGATACGCAGTATTTT. Protein product: CASSLWREPTDTQYF.

This clonotype was observed many times. The V call is TRBV7-8, the J call TRBJ2-7; TRBD2 aligns across 11 bases. V lost 1 base, J lost 0 bases, and 8 bases stayed unmatched. The CDR3 sequence is 18 residues long. From germline, CDR1 is SGHVS and CDR2 FQNEAQ. This chain's CDR3 is CASSLEGSGRAHSYEQYF. The CDR3 DNA sequence: TGTGCCAGCAGCTTAGAAGGTAGCGGGAGGGCCCACTCCTACGAGCAGTACTTC.

At least ten counts were recorded for this clonotype. This chain links TRBV20-1 with TRBJ2-7, with 12 bases fitting TRBD2. The CDR3 runs to 13 residues. V lost 6 bases and J lost 6; bases outside the gene matches: 6. Per the germline V gene, CDR1 is DFQATT and CDR2 is SNEGSKA (reference sequence). In nucleotides, the CDR3 is TGCAGTGCCCAAGGACTAGCGGGAATCGAGCAGTACTTC. Amino acids: CSAQGLAGIEQYF.

This clonotype has only a few counts. The rearrangement uses TRBV7-6 and TRBJ2-7; a weak D match, TRBD1 (5 bases). The length of the CDR3 is 11 residues. V lost 7 bases, J lost 6 bases, and 10 bases lay in between. CDR1 is SGHVS, CDR2 FNYEAQ, per germline. CDR3 nucleotides: TGTGCCAGCACTTCAGGGTCCGAGCAGTACTTC. This translates into CASTSGSEQYF.

In its sample, this clonotype was seen many times. The chain links TRBV20-1 to TRBJ2-1, with 7 bases matching TRBD2. This CDR3 is built from 15 residues. The V gene end was trimmed by 3 bases and the J gene end by 1 base; junction bases not matched to a gene: 6. The germline V gene has CDR1 DFQATT and CDR2 SNEGSKA (reference sequence). CDR3 DNA sequence: TGCAGTGCTAGCATACTAGCGTCTTCCTACAATGAGCAGTTCTTC. It codes for CSASILASSYNEQFF.

V usage is TRBV7-3 and J usage is TRBJ2-2, with 9 bases matching TRBD1. The CDR3 spans 18 residues. V dropped 1 base and J dropped 5; count of bases not matched to a gene: 11. Germline CDR1 is SGHTA and CDR2 is FQGTGA. The CDR3 protein is CASSLRPRDRVTTGELFF. The CDR3 nucleotides are TGTGCCAGCAGCTTAAGACCCCGGGACAGGGTTACTACCGGGGAGCTGTTTTTT.

The chain combines TRBV5-1 with TRBJ2-3; 10 bases align to TRBD1. Germline lookup yields CDR1 SGHRS and CDR2 YFSETQ. With 4 bases clipped from V and 4 bases from J, the junction kept 6 bases outside the gene matches. The CDR3 sequence is 15 residues long. Here the CDR3 DNA reads TGCGCCAGCAGCCAGGGACAGGGGATCGCAGATACGCAGTATTTT. This translates into CASSQGQGIADTQYF. Based on the CDR3 plus reference TRBV5-1 and TRBJ2-3, the full variable domain is KAGVTQTPRYLIKTRGQQVTLSCSPISGHRSVSWYQQTPGQGLQFLFEYFSETQRNKGNFPGRFSGRQFSNSRSEMNVSTLELGDSALYLCASSQGQGIADTQYFGPGTRLTVL.

The chain links TRBV20-1 to TRBJ1-5; tentative D call: TRBD1 (6 bases). Germline V gene sequence: CDR1 DFQATT, CDR2 SNEGSKA (reference sequence). V was cut by 3 bases and J by 2 bases, with 26 bases left in between. The CDR3 sequence is 19 residues long. The DNA of the CDR3 is TGCAGTGCTAGTTCCCCGGGCAGGGGAGAGGTACAGGGCAATCAGCCCCAGCATTTT. This encodes CSASSPGRGEVQGNQPQHF.

This clonotype was seen at least ten times. This sequence joins TRBV20-1 and TRBJ1-5, with D hard to call. Germline assignment: CDR1 DFQATT and CDR2 SNEGSKA (reference sequence). This CDR3 has 12 amino acids. The V and J ends lost 5 bases and 2 bases respectively, with 7 bases between them. CDR3 bases: TGCAGTGCTTTAAGGGGCAATCAGCCCCAGCATTTT. Amino acid sequence: CSALRGNQPQHF.

This clonotype occurred a few times. V and J are TRBV20-1 and TRBJ2-4; perhaps TRBD2 as D (6 bases). Trimming cost V 6 bases and J 9 bases, with 15 bases left between them. The CDR3 totals 12 residues. The germline CDR1 and CDR2 sequences are DFQATT and SNEGSKA (reference sequence). As DNA, the CDR3 is TGCAGTGCAAAAGGCGGGGAGAGCATTCAGTACTTC. Amino acids: CSAKGGESIQYF.

In this sample, this clonotype turned up many times. The chain combines TRBV28 with TRBJ1-1; no reliable D call. This CDR3 comprises 12 residues. Germline values: CDR1 MDHEN, CDR2 SYDVKM. The germline V and J ends were trimmed by 4 bases and 11 bases, with 14 bases remaining between them. The CDR3, as DNA: TGTGCCAGCAGTTCATTACCGCTACGGGCTTTCTTT. It encodes CASSSLPLRAFF.

J is TRBJ2-5 and V is TRBV29-1; unclear D gene. Deletions cut 2 bases from V and 4 bases from J, with 8 bases between. The V gene's germline CDR1 is SQVTM and CDR2 ANQGSEA. The CDR3 length is 12 residues. Here the CDR3 reads CSVEFSGETQYF. The DNA for the CDR3 is TGCAGCGTTGAATTCTCGGGAGAGACCCAGTACTTC.

DNA for the CDR3: TGCGCCAGCAGCTTGGATGGACCGCTTTATTTT. Protein sequence: CASSLDGPLYF. The V and J genes are TRBV5-1 and TRBJ2-3; D not certain. CDR1 SGHRS and CDR2 YFSETQ come from the germline V gene. V shed 0 bases and J shed 15 bases, with 11 bases lying between them. The CDR3 consists of 11 residues. Using reference TRBV5-1 and TRBJ2-3 for the parts outside the CDR3, the full variable domain is KAGVTQTPRYLIKTRGQQVTLSCSPISGHRSVSWYQQTPGQGLQFLFEYFSETQRNKGNFPGRFSGRQFSNSRSEMNVSTLELGDSALYLCASSLDGPLYFGPGTRLTVL.

The table lists this clonotype with many counts. The chain has TRBV7-2 and TRBJ2-5, with D maybe TRBD1 (6 bases). The CDR3 runs 13 residues. Germline loops: CDR1 SGHTA, CDR2 FQGNSA. The V end lost 2 bases, the J end lost 4 bases, and 8 bases lay between the germline ends. CDR3 region: CASSLPGVETQYF. The DNA for the CDR3 is TGTGCCAGCAGCTTACCAGGGGTAGAGACCCAGTACTTC.

This clonotype has ten or more counts. This chain uses TRBV5-1 with TRBJ2-2, with 8 bases identical to TRBD1. This CDR3 spans 16 amino acids. CDR1 is SGHRS, CDR2 YFSETQ, per germline. V shed 4 bases and J 3 bases; nucleotides not matched to a gene: 8. The CDR3 sequence is CASSPRTGPYTGELFF. The CDR3 DNA sequence: TGCGCCAGCAGCCCCCGGACAGGGCCTTACACCGGGGAGCTGTTTTTT.

In its sample, this clonotype was seen many times. The chain combines TRBV7-2 with TRBJ2-1; D possibly uses TRBD1 or TRBD2 (6 bases each). The CDR3 has 16 amino acids. Germline CDR1 SGHTA, CDR2 FQGNSA. V was pared by 2 bases and J by 0 bases, with 11 bases between. CDR3 coding DNA: TGTGCCAGCAGCTTAATAGGGGGGAGCTCCTACAATGAGCAGTTCTTC. This sequence encodes CASSLIGGSSYNEQFF.